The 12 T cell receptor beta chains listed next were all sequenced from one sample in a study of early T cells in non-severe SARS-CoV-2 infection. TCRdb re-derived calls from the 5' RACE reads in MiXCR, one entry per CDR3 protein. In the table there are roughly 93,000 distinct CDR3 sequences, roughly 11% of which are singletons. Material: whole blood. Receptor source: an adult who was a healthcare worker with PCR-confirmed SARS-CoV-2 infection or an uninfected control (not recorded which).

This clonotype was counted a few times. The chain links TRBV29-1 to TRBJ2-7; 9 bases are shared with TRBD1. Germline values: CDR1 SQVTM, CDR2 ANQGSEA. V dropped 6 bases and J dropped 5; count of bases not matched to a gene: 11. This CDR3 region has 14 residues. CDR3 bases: TGCAGCGTAGCCCCGGGACAGGGTCGGGACGAGCAGTACTTC. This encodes CSVAPGQGRDEQYF.

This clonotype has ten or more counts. CDR3 amino acids: CASSLAGLLNTEAFF. In DNA form, the CDR3 reads TGCGCCAGCAGCTTGGCCGGACTCTTGAACACTGAAGCTTTCTTT. The V gene is TRBV5-1, the J gene TRBJ1-1; D unclear. Germline V lookup: CDR1 SGHRS, CDR2 YFSETQ. The V end lost 0 bases, the J end lost 0 bases, and 9 bases lay between the germline ends. There are 15 residues in the CDR3. The full variable domain, with the rest looked up from reference TRBV5-1 and TRBJ1-1, is KAGVTQTPRYLIKTRGQQVTLSCSPISGHRSVSWYQQTPGQGLQFLFEYFSETQRNKGNFPGRFSGRQFSNSRSEMNVSTLELGDSALYLCASSLAGLLNTEAFFGQGTRLTVV.

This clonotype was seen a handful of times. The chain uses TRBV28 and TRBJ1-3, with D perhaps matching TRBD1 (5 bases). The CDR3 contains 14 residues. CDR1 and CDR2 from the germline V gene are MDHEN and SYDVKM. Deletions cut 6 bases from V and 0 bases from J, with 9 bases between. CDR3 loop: CASRTGYSGNTIYF. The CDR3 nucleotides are TGTGCCAGCAGAACAGGATACTCTGGAAACACCATATATTTT.

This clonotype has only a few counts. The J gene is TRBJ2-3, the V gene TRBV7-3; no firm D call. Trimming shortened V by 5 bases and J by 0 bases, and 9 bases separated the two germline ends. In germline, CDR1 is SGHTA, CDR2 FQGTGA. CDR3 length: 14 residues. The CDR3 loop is CASSPLGSTDTQYF. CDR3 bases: TGTGCCAGCAGCCCCCTCGGGAGCACAGATACGCAGTATTTT.

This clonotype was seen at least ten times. The CDR3 DNA is TGCGCCAGCAGCACCGGGACAAGCGAGCAGTACTTC. Translating it yields CASSTGTSEQYF. This chain connects TRBV5-1 to TRBJ2-7, with D possibly being TRBD1 (6 bases). Trimming removed 4 bases from V and 6 bases from J, with 11 bases in between. In germline, CDR1 is SGHRS, CDR2 YFSETQ. The CDR3 is 12 amino acids.

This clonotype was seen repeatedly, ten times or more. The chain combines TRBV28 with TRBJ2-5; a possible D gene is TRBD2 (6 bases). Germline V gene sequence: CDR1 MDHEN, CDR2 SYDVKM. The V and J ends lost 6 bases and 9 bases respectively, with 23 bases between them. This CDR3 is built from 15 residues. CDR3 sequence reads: CASSPPGQPWGAQYF. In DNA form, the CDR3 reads TGTGCCAGCAGCCCTCCCGGCCAGCCTTGGGGGGCCCAGTACTTC.

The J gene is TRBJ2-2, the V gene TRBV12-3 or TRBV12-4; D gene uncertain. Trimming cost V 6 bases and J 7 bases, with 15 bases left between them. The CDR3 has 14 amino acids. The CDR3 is CASRTYQDHGELFF. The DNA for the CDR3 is TGTGCCAGCAGAACTTATCAGGATCACGGGGAGCTGTTTTTT.

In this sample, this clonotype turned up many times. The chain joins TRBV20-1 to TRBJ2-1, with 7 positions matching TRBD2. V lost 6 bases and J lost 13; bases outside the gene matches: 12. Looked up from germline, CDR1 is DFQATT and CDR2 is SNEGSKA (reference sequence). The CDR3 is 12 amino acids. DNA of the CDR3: TGCAGTGCCCCTAGGGTCCTAGCGGAACAGTTCTTC. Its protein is CSAPRVLAEQFF.

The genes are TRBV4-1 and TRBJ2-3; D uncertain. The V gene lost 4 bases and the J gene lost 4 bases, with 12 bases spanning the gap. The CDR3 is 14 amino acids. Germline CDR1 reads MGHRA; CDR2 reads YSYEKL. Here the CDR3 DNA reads TGCGCCAGCAGCCCACAACCAGGTCCAGATACGCAGTATTTT. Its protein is CASSPQPGPDTQYF.

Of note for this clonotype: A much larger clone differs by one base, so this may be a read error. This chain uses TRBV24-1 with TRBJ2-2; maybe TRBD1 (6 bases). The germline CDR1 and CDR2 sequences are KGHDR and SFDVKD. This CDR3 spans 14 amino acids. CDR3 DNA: TGTGCCACAGCTGGGCAGGGGAGTTCCGGGAAGCTGTTTTTT. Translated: CATAGQGSSGKLFF.

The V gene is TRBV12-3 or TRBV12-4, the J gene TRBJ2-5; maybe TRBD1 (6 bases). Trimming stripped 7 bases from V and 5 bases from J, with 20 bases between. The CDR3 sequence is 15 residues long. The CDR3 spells CASTGGDRFGETQYF. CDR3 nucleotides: TGTGCCAGCACCGGCGGAGACAGGTTCGGGGAGACCCAGTACTTC.

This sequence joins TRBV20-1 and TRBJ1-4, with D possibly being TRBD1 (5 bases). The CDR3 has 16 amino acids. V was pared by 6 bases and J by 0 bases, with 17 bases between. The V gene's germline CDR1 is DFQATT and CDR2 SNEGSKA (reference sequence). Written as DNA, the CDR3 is TGCAGTGCGCCAACGACAGCTTATGCAACTAATGAAAAACTGTTTTTT. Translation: CSAPTTAYATNEKLFF.